The 3 T cell receptor beta chains below come from one sample, sequenced in a study of blood T cell repertoires in COVID-19. Sequencing used immunoSEQ multiplex PCR; TCRdb keeps in-frame clones, though not all of them. The table includes approximately 250,000 clones, 80% to 90% detected once. The sequencing sample was made of peripheral blood. These TCRs come from a middle-aged woman who had recovered from COVID-19.

The rearrangement links TRBV19 to TRBJ2-5; 7 bases align to TRBD1. Germline CDR1 reads LNHDA; CDR2 reads SQIVND (reference sequence). The length of the CDR3 is 13 residues. Trimming took 5 bases from V and 5 from J; bases not matched to a gene: 5. The CDR3 DNA reads TGTGCCAGTAGTTACACAGGGGCGGAGACCCAGTACTTC. The encoded protein is CASSYTGAETQYF.

The chain recombines TRBV5-5 with TRBJ2-3; D may be TRBD1 (6 bases). The CDR3 is made up of 16 amino acids. Trimming took 4 bases from V and 2 from J, leaving 17 bases between them. The germline V gene encodes CDR1 SGHKS and CDR2 YYEKEE (reference sequence). CDR3 region: CASSPSDSILTDTQYF. The CDR3 bases are TGTGCCAGCAGCCCCTCGGACAGCATCCTCACAGATACGCAGTATTTT.

The chain couples TRBV28 to TRBJ2-3; TRBD2 matches 9 bases. In germline, CDR1 is MDHEN, CDR2 SYDVKM. The V and J ends lost 2 bases and 0 bases, in that order; junction bases with no gene match: 9. This CDR3 region has 18 residues. CDR3 loop: CASSLGSGGGVSTDTQYF. The CDR3 nucleotides are TGTGCCAGCAGTTTAGGGAGTGGCGGGGGGGTAAGCACAGATACGCAGTATTTT. The entire variable domain, with the rest obtained from reference TRBV28 and TRBJ2-3, is as follows: DVKVTQSSRYLVKRTGEKVFLECVQDMDHENMFWYRQDPGLGLRLIYFSYDVKMKEKGDIPEGYSVSREKKERFSLILESASTNQTSMYLCASSLGSGGGVSTDTQYFGPGTRLTVL.